This T cell receptor beta chain was profiled in a study of metastatic and nonmetastatic thyroid tumors. Turning to the study itself: Samples came from malignant and benign thyroid patients, and repertoires were compared across blood and tumor or nodule tissue.

TCRdb re-called the PCR reads via MiXCR. The profile covers approximately 12,000 clones, with roughly a quarter appearing a single time and roughly 19% taken by the ten largest. This clone is medium-sized in the sample. This CDR3 region has 15 residues. J gave up 4 bases and V 1 base, and 4 bases lay outside the gene matches. The germline V gene has CDR1 SGHTA and CDR2 FQGNSA. Thyroid surgery was performed in patients who had received no treatment beforehand. This chain connects TRBV7-2 to TRBJ1-5, with 7 bases identical to TRBD1. The clonotype comes from a female donor with papillary thyroid cancer or a benign thyroid nodule (not recorded which). Some clones in this sample may be carry-over from other donors' samples. The sequencing input was tumor tissue. The CDR3 bases are TGTGCCAGCAGCTTAGAGACAGGGTGGAATCAGCCCCAGCATTTT. Residues: CASSLETGWNQPQHF. The full variable domain, with the rest looked up from reference TRBV7-2 and TRBJ1-5, is GAGVSQSPSNKVTEKGKDVELRCDPISGHTALYWYRQSLGQGLEFLIYFQGNSAPDKSGLPSDRFSAERTGGSVSTLTIQRTQQEDSAVYLCASSLETGWNQPQHFGDGTRLSIL.